The present T cell receptor (beta chain) was sequenced within a study of cytomegalovirus exposure and HLA in healthy donors (dated by TCRdb to about 2017). Background on the whole study: An earlier analysis of fewer than 750 of the donors reported 250 to 350 Gb of sequence data and 117 million unique TCR beta sequences obtained from roughly 170 million T cells. A separate validation cohort of about 110 different subjects was used in addition to the approximately 700-subject first cohort. Roughly 5 DR-DQ haplotypes were treated as single units for association and clustering because of strong linkage in the cohort. To predict cytomegalovirus infection status, the study combined high-throughput TCR immunosequencing, statistical association of individual TCRs with disease status, and machine learning. Using immunosequencing, the study profiled T cell repertoires from 666 subjects and related those repertoires to cytomegalovirus serostatus. Among some 400 genotyped donors of the cohort, an average of roughly 230,000 unique TCR beta nucleotide sequences was sequenced per donor, of which 15% to 20% were non-productive. HLA typing covered class I and class II loci at four-digit resolution. The number of typed donors differed by locus: about 620-640 for A, B, C, DRB1 and DQB1; some 540 for DQA1; around 610 for DPA1; and about 450 for DPB1. Donor age, sex, ethnicity and CMV serostatus were compiled alongside the repertoire data. A later analysis re-analyzed previously published TCR beta repertoires from 666 donors and added high-resolution HLA genotyping to study TCR occurrence patterns. In an earlier analysis of 587 of the donors, high-throughput TCR beta sequencing was used to judge whether each TCR beta V gene segment behaved as functional or pseudogenic. A later genetic analysis took genome-wide SNP genotypes for 398 of the 666 donors and used that subset as a discovery cohort. The study was designed to test whether signatures of past pathogen exposure could be identified by cataloging public T cell receptors. In the later analysis, no new phenotypic data were used to find candidate immune exposures; instead, reliance was placed on TCR beta sequences and their occurrence across donors. An early release covering roughly 600 HLA-typed donors comprised roughly 300 gigabases of sequencing data and approximately 80 million unique TCR sequences. Of the roughly 420 genotyped donors, less than 85% were placed in the genetic ancestry cluster associated with self-reported Caucasian donors. All discovery cohort repertoires had been generated using a single sequencing platform. Broader findings and caveats from the paper: A total of fewer than 200 TCR beta chains were listed by the study as associated with cytomegalovirus. The sequencing pipeline was judged likely to have produced a cluster of highly shared sequence variants as a technical artifact. Broadly in line with IMGT annotations, most TCR beta V segments showed up in productive rearrangements about 87% or about 30% of the time in an earlier analysis of about 500 of the donors. In vitro tests confirmed that three of the cytomegalovirus-associated TCR beta chains recognize cytomegalovirus antigens. A later analysis found that TCR association rates varied across HLA loci, with DRB1 alleles showing the most associated TCRs and HLA-C alleles the fewest. Most CMV-associated TCR beta chains appeared to be HLA-restricted in a later analysis, and the HLA associations seemed to be driven largely by CMV exposure. In a later analysis, HLA-associated TCR beta chains showed more clonal expansion and lower generation probabilities than non-associated chains that were equally common. According to a later analysis, parvovirus B19, influenza, CMV and Epstein-Barr virus appeared linked to several top co-occurrence clusters. Some 15 rarely observed V segments, including chromosome 9 orphons, were excluded from the earlier analysis of approximately 600 of the donors because counts were too low. Cytomegalovirus status was reported to be diagnosed by the classifier with high specificity and sensitivity in both the original and validation cohorts. Specific HLA alleles were associated with 15,000 to 20,000 TCR beta sequences at a false discovery rate of 0.05 in a later analysis. Linkage disequilibrium might explain the correlated functional status among segregating V segments, but an unknown experimental factor could not be ruled out. The cohort was sequenced for TCR beta chains only, and without alpha or paired-chain data the features that could be detected were limited. A later genetic analysis reported fewer N-insertions in productive TCRs among donors in an Asian-associated ancestry cluster than the roughly 640-donor mean. Roughly uniform sequencing depth across donors was assumed in presence/absence analyses, although this assumption may not hold. A further reported finding was that TCR beta sequences accurately predicted the HLA-A and HLA-B alleles for most subjects in the first cohort. When HLA alleles, especially DR and DQ, strongly co-occurred, attributing TCR associations to individual alleles was difficult. Most TCR sequences were seen in very few donors, while some public TCRs were found in many individuals. For the cohort, immune exposure information was limited to CMV serostatus. In a later genetic analysis, a missense DCLRE1C variant was associated with V-gene and J-gene trimming of TCR beta chains, and the association was replicated in an independent cohort. According to the authors, the approach could potentially be generalized to other disease states and immunological phenotypes. Because some donors lacked HLA typing at each locus, the association tests relied only on the typed subset. Some IMGT-functional V segments, including TRBV6-2 and TRBV6-3, could not be told apart with the 87-base-pair reads, so those segments were excluded.

As regards this clone: Its antigen target is currently unknown. No much larger clone exists at a distance of one base, and base qualities are not known.

As encoded in the germline V gene, CDR1 is LGHNA while CDR2 is YSLEER. The junction shows trimming of 5 bases on V and 4 bases on J, and the gene matches do not reach 8 bases of it. The CDR3 numbers 15 residues from cysteine through phenylalanine. Just the 45-base CDR3 DNA is kept, in frame starting at base 1. Libraries came from the immunoSEQ multiplex PCR assay. A mixture of 60 forward primers for TCR Vbeta segments and 13 reverse primers for TCR Jbeta segments was used in the multiplex PCR. A multiplex PCR assay on genomic DNA amplified the CDR3 region of rearranged TCR beta genes. The Illumina HiSeq System was used to sequence the amplified TCR beta libraries as 87-base-pair reads. The paper's processing steps were these. A later analysis counted 65 million to 90 million unique TCR beta chains across the 700 or so repertoires, and approximately 11 million of these chains were shared by at least two donors. A nearest-neighbor algorithm error-corrected the raw reads and collapsed the reads into unique sequences, merging closely related sequences to remove PCR and sequencing errors. To assign V, D and J gene segments, CDR3 sequences were aligned to IMGT reference sequences. For a sequence to be retained, a match of at least six nucleotides was required to both a V gene segment and a J gene segment. Rearrangements were called productive when the CDR3 lacked stop codons and stayed in frame with V and J; all others were non-productive. CDR3 was defined by IMGT convention, running from the second conserved V-encoded cysteine to the conserved J-encoded phenylalanine. The earlier analysis of about 590 of the donors excluded sequences that lacked an unambiguous match to a single V gene segment. An earlier analysis of 550 to 650 of the donors classified V segments as functional when productive rearrangements were above 56.7% and as segregating when the standard deviation between donors was above 5%. A statistical classification framework was built to diagnose cytomegalovirus status from the catalog of TCR beta chain sequences. A later analysis assigned V and J genes by comparing TCR nucleotide sequences with IMGT/GENE-DB human TR gene sequences. Using the TCRdist pipeline, a later analysis assigned CDR3 sequences along with most-parsimonious VDJ recombination scenarios. In a later analysis, each TCR beta chain was defined by its CDR3 amino acid sequence together with its V-gene family, and reads lacking a unique V-gene family were excluded. In a later analysis, 550 to 650 highly shared, low-generation-probability nucleotide sequences were removed to address suspected cross-contamination and a sequencing artifact. In a later analysis, a clonal expansion index for each public chain was calculated from normalized within-repertoire ranks of inferred template counts. In a later analysis, generation probabilities were computed with a VDJ recombination model fitted to out-of-frame rearrangements, and the resulting probabilities were checked against IGoR. A later analysis scored TCR-TCR, TCR-HLA and TCR-CMV co-occurrence with hypergeometric tests, applying a repertoire-size bias correction to TCR pairs. In a later analysis, false discovery rates were estimated by permuting HLA or CMV assignments 20 times. In a later analysis, co-occurring TCRs were grouped with DBSCAN, and TCRdist sequence similarity was added when clustering was performed within HLA-allele-positive subsets. Co-occurrence clustering excluded repertoires with fewer than 30,000 or more than 120,000 public chains, plus five with anomalous nucleotide sharing. TCRdb retrieved this table from immuneACCESS and kept in-frame rearrangements only. Not all clones are present; in checked studies, unresolved V genes account for under half, and no reason is known for the remainder. V and J calls and clone size are as listed in that table; D and trimming were resolved from the DNA. This sample is represented by over 110,000 clones; 70% to 85% of them were singletons. Around 2.6% of the sample is held by the ten biggest clonotypes.

The cohort comprised 666 healthy bone marrow donors. All cohort members were sampled while nominally healthy, although unrecorded immune exposures were likely present. The donor was CMV seronegative and was included in the group of several hundred seronegative cohort members. A peripheral blood sample was provided by each donor, and peripheral blood mononuclear cells were used for TCR beta sequencing. Genomic DNA was extracted from the blood cell samples with the Qiagen DNeasy Blood Extraction Kit. This clonotype originated in a male donor in good health and CMV-seronegative. The V and J segments used are TRBV4-3 and TRBJ2-1; 7 of the junction bases match TRBD2. Sequenced: PBMCs. The DNA is as follows: TGCGCCAGCAGCTCCGGGACTATCAAGTACAATGAGCAGTTCTTC. Translated, it reads CASSSGTIKYNEQFF.